These T cell receptor beta chains were read from a single sample in a study of OX40 agonist ivuxolimab in advanced cancers. Some clones are missing from TCRdb's copy, which holds only in-frame ones; the method was immunoSEQ multiplex PCR. Of tens of thousands of clones listed, less than 90% were seen once; the top ten hold around 0.78%. The material was CD4+ or CD8+ T cells sorted from blood, obtained in a trial of the OX40 agonist ivuxolimab. All receptors come from an adult with an advanced solid tumor such as melanoma, head and neck, liver or kidney cancer. CDR3s include the opening cysteine and the closing phenylalanine or tryptophan. A D gene is named only where the DNA matches it firmly. Expanded clones are given a class, and other clones once, few, many or no size at all.

clone size,CDR3 length,V gene,J gene,D gene,CDR3 DNA,CDR3 protein
NA,14,TRBV6-1,TRBJ2-3,TRBD1,TGTGCCAGCGATGCGACAGGGCCTGGGGATACGCAGTATTTT,CASDATGPGDTQYF
NA,14,TRBV5-1,TRBJ2-5,NA,TGCGCCAGCAGCTTCGTGGCATATCAAGAGACCCAGTACTTC,CASSFVAYQETQYF
NA,14,TRBV9,TRBJ2-3,NA,TGTGCCAGCAGCGTAGTTGCGGGCACAGATACGCAGTATTTT,CASSVVAGTDTQYF
NA,16,TRBV15,TRBJ1-1,TRBD1,TGTGCCACCAGCAGAGTATTGACAGGGAGGAACACTGAAGCTTTCTTT,CATSRVLTGRNTEAFF
NA,14,TRBV18,TRBJ1-5,TRBD1,TGTGCCAGCTCACCAGGGACAGGGGTGCAGCCCCAGCATTTT,CASSPGTGVQPQHF
once,14,TRBV11-2,TRBJ1-4,NA,TGTGCCAGCAGCTTCCGTCCCCCCGGTGAAAAACTGTTTTTT,CASSFRPPGEKLFF
NA,15,TRBV30,TRBJ1-6,NA,TGTGCCTGGAGTATGGCAGGGCGAGATAATTCACCCCTCCACTTT,CAWSMAGRDNSPLHF
NA,16,TRBV19,TRBJ2-3,TRBD1,TGTGCCAGTAGTATACTGGGACAGGCAGGCACAGATACGCAGTATTTT,CASSILGQAGTDTQYF
NA,16,TRBV7-6,TRBJ2-7,NA,TGTGCCAGCAGCTTAAGGGCAGGGATGGCACAATCCGAGCAGTACTTC,CASSLRAGMAQSEQYF
NA,13,TRBV2,TRBJ1-1,NA,TGTGCCAGCACGAGAGGGGAAAACACTGAAGCTTTCTTT,CASTRGENTEAFF
few,13,TRBV4-1,TRBJ1-1,NA,TGCGCCAGCAGCCAACATGGGACCACTGAAGCTTTCTTT,CASSQHGTTEAFF
NA,15,TRBV19,TRBJ2-1,TRBD2,TGTGCCAGTAGTAAGGCGGGGGGGGTAAACAATGAGCAGTTCTTC,CASSKAGGVNNEQFF
NA,14,TRBV5-1,TRBJ1-1,TRBD1,TGCGCCAGCAGCTCGGGACAGGGGGTAACTGAAGCTTTCTTT,CASSSGQGVTEAFF
NA,13,TRBV6-5,TRBJ1-5,TRBD1,TGTGCCAGCCAAGAAGACAGGGTCAGGCCCCAGCATTTT,CASQEDRVRPQHF
NA,13,TRBV29-1,TRBJ1-5,TRBD1,TGCAGCGTTGGGACAGGGAATAATCAGCCCCAGCATTTT,CSVGTGNNQPQHF
NA,13,TRBV2,TRBJ1-4,NA,TGTGCCAGCAGGCAGTTCGAGGATGAAAAACTGTTTTTT,CASRQFEDEKLFF
NA,14,TRBV28,TRBJ2-7,NA,TGTGCCAGCAGTTTAGCCAGGGCAACCTACGAGCAGTACTTC,CASSLARATYEQYF
NA,13,TRBV7-9,TRBJ1-5,NA,TGTGCCAGCAGCACAACAGGAATCCAGCCCCAGCATTTT,CASSTTGIQPQHF
NA,15,TRBV6-1,TRBJ1-3,TRBD1,TGTGCCACCAGGGGACAGGGGGTCTCTGGAAACACCATATATTTT,CATRGQGVSGNTIYF
NA,13,TRBV6-1,TRBJ2-7,NA,TGTGCCACACAGGGTAACAACTCCTACGAGCAGTACTTC,CATQGNNSYEQYF
NA,13,TRBV2,TRBJ1-1,TRBD1,TGTGCCAGCAGAACAGCAGGGGGGACTGAAGCTTTCTTT,CASRTAGGTEAFF
NA,15,TRBV9,TRBJ2-7,TRBD1,TGTGCCAGCAGCCCCCGACAGGGGGCGGGCTACGAGCAGTACTTC,CASSPRQGAGYEQYF
NA,13,TRBV2,TRBJ1-2,NA,TGTGCCAGCAGGACCCGCGCGCACTATGGCTACACCTTC,CASRTRAHYGYTF
NA,11,TRBV9,TRBJ2-3,NA,TGTGCCAGCAGCGCGACAGATACGCAGTATTTT,CASSATDTQYF
NA,14,TRBV14,TRBJ1-4,NA,TGTGCCAGCAGCCAAGGAGGGTACCCGGGAAAACTGTTTTTT,CASSQGGYPGKLFF
NA,18,TRBV28,TRBJ1-6,NA,TGTGCCAGCACCCCTTTTGGGGGGGTTGTCTCCTATAATTCACCCCTCCACTTT,CASTPFGGVVSYNSPLHF
NA,14,TRBV5-6,TRBJ1-5,NA,TGTGCCAGCAGCTTGAGTCAACGGACGGTGCCCCAGCATTTT,CASSLSQRTVPQHF
NA,14,TRBV7-2,TRBJ1-2,NA,TGTGCCAGCAGAGGGGTGGTGGCGAACTATGGCTACACCTTC,CASRGVVANYGYTF
NA,20,TRBV4-1,TRBJ2-2,NA,TGCGCCAGCAGCCAAGCCACCTTGGCTGAGTGGAGGGCGAACACCGGGGAGCTGTTTTTT,CASSQATLAEWRANTGELFF
NA,15,TRBV5-1,TRBJ2-5,TRBD2,TGCGCCAGCAGCTTAGCGGGGGGACCCCAAGAGACCCAGTACTTC,CASSLAGGPQETQYF
NA,16,TRBV9,TRBJ2-1,NA,TGTGCCAGCAGCGTTGGGGAGGGGCAGGGGTCTGGTGAGCAGTTCTTC,CASSVGEGQGSGEQFF
NA,12,TRBV7-9,TRBJ1-5,NA,TGTGCCAGCAGCCCGGGCGGGGGCACCCAGCATTTT,CASSPGGGTQHF
once,17,TRBV7-6,TRBJ2-3,TRBD2,TGTGCCAGCAGCAAAAGCCCCCTAGCGGCTAGCACAGATACGCAGTATTTT,CASSKSPLAASTDTQYF
NA,13,TRBV2,TRBJ2-3,TRBD1,TGTGCCGGGGGGACAGGCCTTGAAGATACGCAGTATTTT,CAGGTGLEDTQYF
NA,15,TRBV6-5,TRBJ2-1,NA,TGTGCCAGCAGTTACGCAGGGAAGTTATACAATGAGCAGTTCTTC,CASSYAGKLYNEQFF
NA,16,TRBV19,TRBJ1-2,NA,TGTGCCAGTAGTATAGAAGGTAGAGAGCCTAACTATGGCTACACCTTC,CASSIEGREPNYGYTF
NA,17,TRBV6-1,TRBJ1-4,TRBD1,TGTGCCAGCAGTGAAGCGGAAAGAGCCAGGGGGAGGGAAAAACTGTTTTTT,CASSEAERARGREKLFF
NA,15,TRBV19,TRBJ2-6,NA,TGTGCCAGTAGTACACTGGTCTCTGGGGCCAACGTCCTGACTTTC,CASSTLVSGANVLTF
NA,16,TRBV7-3,TRBJ2-1,TRBD1,TGTGCCAGCAGCTTAAAGGGGGCAGGGGGTTTAAATGAGCAGTTCTTC,CASSLKGAGGLNEQFF
NA,16,TRBV5-8,TRBJ2-7,NA,TGTGCCAGCAGCTCGGTAGCGGCGCGGGGCCTACACGAGCAGTACTTC,CASSSVAARGLHEQYF
NA,14,TRBV2,TRBJ1-3,NA,TGTGCCAGCAGTGAAATGGGGACTGGAAACACCATATATTTT,CASSEMGTGNTIYF
NA,14,TRBV7-9,TRBJ1-5,NA,TGTGCCAGCAGCTTCTCGGGTAACAATCAGCCCCAGCATTTT,CASSFSGNNQPQHF
NA,16,TRBV19,TRBJ2-5,TRBD1,TGTGCCACCGCCCCGAAGGGGGCCGAAATCCAAGAGACCCAGTACTTC,CATAPKGAEIQETQYF
NA,12,TRBV5-1,TRBJ1-2,TRBD1,TGCGCCAGCAGCTTGAGCGGACAGGGCGTCGACTTC,CASSLSGQGVDF
NA,13,TRBV7-3,TRBJ2-3,NA,TGTGCCAGCAGCTCGTACAGAACAGATACGCAGTATTTT,CASSSYRTDTQYF